The entry below describes one T cell receptor beta chain. Antigen: not known. Germline V gives CDR1 SGHTS, CDR2 YDEGEE. V lost 4 bases, J lost 6 bases, and 6 bases stayed unmatched. CDR3 length: 15 amino acids. This sample is drawn from a study of cytomegalovirus exposure and HLA in healthy donors. The study, taken as a whole, reports: A few of the chains that were CMV-associated were confirmed in vitro to be specific for CMV antigens.

Vbeta (60) and Jbeta (13) primers were used in the PCR. Profiled with immunoSEQ multiplex PCR; TCRdb holds only in-frame clones, not every one. The table records 150,000 to 200,000 clones, 60% to 80% of them present only once. The V call is TRBV5-8, the J call TRBJ2-2, with 10 bases matching TRBD1. The source of this sequence is a male donor in good health and CMV-seronegative. Source material: PBMCs. CDR3 amino acids: CASSPQDRGAGELFF. For the CDR3, the DNA is TGTGCCAGCAGCCCCCAGGACAGGGGGGCCGGGGAGCTGTTTTTT.